Shown below are 7 T cell receptor beta chains from a single sample sequenced in a study of cytomegalovirus exposure and HLA in healthy donors (dated by TCRdb to about 2017). Library creation used the immunoSEQ multiplex PCR assay. A mixture of 60 forward primers for TCR Vbeta segments and 13 reverse primers for TCR Jbeta segments was used in the multiplex PCR. Imported from immuneACCESS, the table was reduced by TCRdb to in-frame sequences with V and J called. These copies leave out some clones; in studies compared against another copy, an unresolved V gene accounts for under half, and the cause of the remainder is not known. The sample has roughly 150,000 clones on record, around two thirds of them singletons. The ten top clones hold under 2.5% of the sample. The sequenced sample was PBMCs. The receptors here all came from a woman aged 55-70 years in good health and CMV-seropositive.

This clone has just a few counts. The genes are TRBV7-9 and TRBJ1-1; D is unclear. The CDR3 sequence is 10 residues long. V was cut by 3 bases and J by 7 bases, with 3 bases left in between. The germline gives CDR1 SEHNR, CDR2 FQNEAQ (reference sequence). CDR3: CASSFNEAFF. The DNA for the CDR3 is TGTGCCAGCAGCTTTAATGAAGCTTTCTTT.

V gene TRBV18 combines with J gene TRBJ2-2; TRBD1 aligns across 7 bases. This CDR3 has 15 amino acids. V lost 3 bases, J lost 5 bases, and 6 bases stayed unmatched. Germline V lookup: CDR1 KGHSH, CDR2 LQKENI. The CDR3 loop reads CASSPSTGQTGELFF. The CDR3 nucleotides read TGTGCCAGCTCACCTTCGACAGGGCAAACCGGGGAGCTGTTTTTT.

The chain recombines TRBV11-2 with TRBJ1-1; weak D call: TRBD1 (6 bases). This CDR3 spans 14 amino acids. Germline CDR1 reads SGHAT; CDR2 reads FQNNGV. V shed 5 bases and J shed 1 base, with 11 bases lying between them. In DNA, the CDR3 is TGTGCCAGCAGCCCCCGGACAGCGAACACTGAAGCTTTCTTT. It specifies CASSPRTANTEAFF.

This clone was observed a single time. This chain links TRBV9 with TRBJ2-2; D may be TRBD1 (6 bases). The CDR3 spans 15 residues. Germline-derived CDR1 and CDR2 are SGDLS and YYNGEE. V shed 3 bases and J shed 5 bases, with 14 bases lying between them. The CDR3 region has the DNA TGTGCCAGCAGCGCACTTACAGGGTGGACCGGGGAGCTGTTTTTT. It codes for CASSALTGWTGELFF.

V and J are TRBV18 and TRBJ2-7, with 7 bases aligning to TRBD2. The CDR3 runs to 13 residues. Germline trimming cut 4 bases from V and 0 bases from J; bases unmatched to any gene: 0. CDR1 is KGHSH and CDR2 is LQKENI in the germline V gene. The CDR3, as DNA: TGTGCCAGCTCACGGACTAGCTCCTACGAGCAGTACTTC. This translates into CASSRTSSYEQYF.

This clone was seen once. The chain joins TRBV28 to TRBJ2-5, with 10 bases identical to TRBD1. The CDR3 length is 15 residues. Unmatched junction bases numbered 7, after V lost 5 bases and J lost 4 bases. Germline V gene sequence: CDR1 MDHEN, CDR2 SYDVKM. The DNA of the CDR3 is TGTGCCAGCAGTAGACAGGGGGCCGGTGGAGAGACCCAGTACTTC. It yields the protein CASSRQGAGGETQYF. Based on the CDR3 plus reference TRBV28 and TRBJ2-5, the full variable domain is DVKVTQSSRYLVKRTGEKVFLECVQDMDHENMFWYRQDPGLGLRLIYFSYDVKMKEKGDIPEGYSVSREKKERFSLILESASTNQTSMYLCASSRQGAGGETQYFGPGTRLLVL.

This rearrangement joins TRBV29-1 to TRBJ2-7; 10 bases are a match to TRBD1. The CDR3 runs 15 residues. From germline, CDR1 is SQVTM and CDR2 ANQGSEA. The J segment lost 1 base and the V segment lost 4 bases, leaving 7 bases of the junction unmatched. The CDR3 is CSVGGGTGASYEQYF. CDR3 bases: TGCAGCGTTGGCGGAGGGACAGGGGCGTCCTACGAGCAGTACTTC.